The 30 T cell receptor beta chains below were found in one sample sequenced in a study of neoadjuvant nivolumab and ipilimumab in lung cancer. The repertoire was sequenced with immunoSEQ multiplex PCR; TCRdb's copy has only in-frame clones and lacks some. The profile covers 25,000 to 35,000 clones, with more than 85% appearing a single time and around 2% taken by the ten largest. The starting material was peripheral blood, obtained after neoadjuvant nivolumab, alone or with ipilimumab, at or shortly before surgery. These TCRs come from an adult with non-small cell lung cancer.

The chain employs TRBV5-1 and TRBJ2-7; tentative D call: TRBD1 (6 bases). CDR3 length: 14 amino acids. Trimming removed 0 bases at V and 3 bases at J, with 10 bases between. Germline V gene data show CDR1 as SGHRS and CDR2 as YFSETQ. The CDR3 DNA reads TGCGCCAGCAGCTTGGAGGGGGTTAGCTACGAGCAGTACTTC. Its translation is CASSLEGVSYEQYF.

V is TRBV5-1 and J is TRBJ2-4, with 7 positions matching TRBD1. After removal of 4 bases from V and 8 bases from J, the junction contained 18 bases not matched to a gene. The CDR3 consists of 17 residues. Germline V gives CDR1 SGHRS, CDR2 YFSETQ. Here the CDR3 DNA reads TGCGCCAGCAGCCCACCTGGGGTCAGAGGGGGCGCGGACATTCAGTACTTC. It translates to CASSPPGVRGGADIQYF.

The V and J genes are TRBV28 and TRBJ1-2; D is uncertain. With 6 bases removed from V and 5 bases from J, the gap between germline ends came to 16 bases. The V gene's germline CDR1 is MDHEN and CDR2 SYDVKM. The CDR3 covers 14 residues. The CDR3 sequence is CASSLDPTGYGYTF. The CDR3 bases are TGTGCCAGCAGCCTGGACCCGACGGGGTATGGCTACACCTTC.

The chain recombines TRBV6-6 with TRBJ1-2, with D unresolved. V was pared by 8 bases and J by 1 base, with 11 bases between. Germline CDR1 is MNHNY and CDR2 is SVGAGI (reference sequence). This CDR3 region has 13 residues. CDR3 in DNA: TGTGCCAGCTTCGCCGCGGGTAACTATGGCTACACCTTC. Translation: CASFAAGNYGYTF.

The gene calls are TRBV6-5 and TRBJ1-1, with unresolved D. The germline CDR1 and CDR2 sequences are MNHEY and SVGAGI. This CDR3 region has 13 residues. Between the trimmed V and J ends, which lost 6 bases and 3 bases, there was a span of 11 bases. The CDR3 DNA reads TGTGCCAGCAGCTGGACTCGGGACACTGAAGCTTTCTTT. Translation gives CASSWTRDTEAFF.

This rearrangement joins TRBV5-1 to TRBJ1-2; 8 nucleotides match TRBD1. The length of the CDR3 is 15 residues. CDR1 is SGHRS and CDR2 is YFSETQ in the germline V gene. Losses at the gene ends were 0 bases for V and 6 bases for J; bases not matched to a gene: 7. CDR3 residues: CASSLAQGAADGYTF. The CDR3, as DNA: TGCGCCAGCAGCTTGGCCCAGGGGGCGGCAGATGGCTACACCTTC.

The chain carries TRBV6-1 and TRBJ1-3; D call uncertain. CDR1 is MNHNS and CDR2 is SASEGT in the germline V gene. This CDR3 contains 15 residues. V shed 5 bases and J shed 0 bases, with 11 bases lying between them. The CDR3 here is CASSRTDLSGNTIYF. The CDR3 DNA reads TGTGCCAGCAGTCGGACGGACCTCTCTGGAAACACCATATATTTT.

The CDR3 sequence: CASSLGTKSTDTQYF. The CDR3, as DNA: TGTGCCAGCAGCCTCGGGACTAAAAGCACAGATACGCAGTATTTT. The rearrangement joins TRBV11-2 to TRBJ2-3; TRBD2 agrees at 7 bases. The CDR3 has 15 amino acids. The V gene's germline CDR1 is SGHAT and CDR2 FQNNGV. V gave up 5 bases and J gave up 0 bases; unmatched junction bases: 5.

The chain recombines TRBV10-3 with TRBJ1-1; D gene unclear. V lost 4 bases and J lost 5, with 17 bases in between. CDR1 is ENHRY, CDR2 SYGVKD, per germline. CDR3 length: 15 amino acids. The CDR3 here is CAISVKLGSRTEAFF. The CDR3, as DNA: TGTGCCATCAGTGTAAAACTGGGTAGTAGAACTGAAGCTTTCTTT.

J is TRBJ2-1 and V is TRBV7-2; TRBD2 matches at 8 bases. J gave up 3 bases and V 5 bases, and 9 bases lay outside the gene matches. The CDR3 length is 16 residues. Germline CDR1 is SGHTA and CDR2 is FQGNSA. CDR3 DNA sequence: TGTGCCAGCAGCACCTATGTAGCGGGGTTCTACAATGAGCAGTTCTTC. Protein sequence: CASSTYVAGFYNEQFF.

In this sample, this clone turned up a few times. The chain uses TRBV7-3 and TRBJ2-1; D perhaps matches TRBD2 (6 bases). Germline CDR1 reads SGHTA; CDR2 reads FQGTGA. The length of the CDR3 is 14 residues. Trimming removed 1 base from V and 4 bases from J, with 8 bases in between. CDR3 amino acids: CASSLSGGYNEQFF. The CDR3 bases are TGTGCCAGCAGCTTAAGTGGGGGGTACAATGAGCAGTTCTTC. Complete variable domain (other parts from reference TRBV7-3 and TRBJ2-1): GAGVSQTPSNKVTEKGKYVELRCDPISGHTALYWYRQSLGQGPEFLIYFQGTGAADDSGLPNDRFFAVRPEGSVSTLKIQRTERGDSAVYLCASSLSGGYNEQFFGPGTRLTVL.

The chain links TRBV4-1 to TRBJ2-7; no clear D gene. This CDR3 is built from 16 residues. The ends were cut back, 0 bases at V and 7 bases at J, with 19 bases in the middle. The germline V gene encodes CDR1 MGHRA and CDR2 YSYEKL. In nucleotides, the CDR3 is TGCGCCAGCAGCCAAGATCGGGTGGGCGTTCTGGGGGAGCAGTACTTC. Its translation: CASSQDRVGVLGEQYF.

V gene TRBV5-4 combines with J gene TRBJ2-1, with 12 positions matching TRBD2. Trimming cost V 3 bases and J 2 bases; bases outside gene matches: 6. This CDR3 comprises 17 residues. Germline CDR1 SGHNT, CDR2 YYREEE (reference sequence). The CDR3 reads CASSSGLAGMAYNEQFF. CDR3 coding DNA: TGTGCCAGCAGCTCAGGACTAGCGGGAATGGCCTACAATGAGCAGTTCTTC.

This clone was counted a single time. J is TRBJ1-1 and V is TRBV5-1, with 7 positions matching TRBD1. V lost 3 bases and J lost 4; bases outside the gene matches: 6. There are 14 residues in the CDR3. From germline, CDR1 is SGHRS and CDR2 YFSETQ. The CDR3 bases are TGCGCCAGCAGCTGGGACAGAGGGGGCACTGAAGCTTTCTTT. Translated: CASSWDRGGTEAFF. The full variable domain, rest sourced from reference TRBV5-1 and TRBJ1-1, is KAGVTQTPRYLIKTRGQQVTLSCSPISGHRSVSWYQQTPGQGLQFLFEYFSETQRNKGNFPGRFSGRQFSNSRSEMNVSTLELGDSALYLCASSWDRGGTEAFFGQGTRLTVV.

The genes are TRBV5-5 and TRBJ1-5; maybe TRBD1 (6 bases). V was cut by 5 bases and J by 2 bases, with 14 bases left in between. Germline V lookup: CDR1 SGHKS, CDR2 YYEKEE (reference sequence). This CDR3 contains 15 residues. CDR3 amino acids: CASRPTGFGNQPQHF. In nucleotides, the CDR3 is TGTGCCAGCAGGCCCACAGGGTTTGGCAATCAGCCCCAGCATTTT.

The chain employs TRBV29-1 and TRBJ1-1; 8 bases fit TRBD1. Per the germline V gene, CDR1 is SQVTM and CDR2 is ANQGSEA. The CDR3 runs 12 residues. Germline trimming cut 2 bases from V and 5 bases from J; bases unmatched to any gene: 1. The CDR3 DNA follows: TGCAGCGTTGAAAGGGACAGGACTGAAGCTTTCTTT. Translating it yields CSVERDRTEAFF. Filled out from reference TRBV29-1 and TRBJ1-1, the complete variable domain reads SAVISQKPSRDICQRGTSLTIQCQVDSQVTMMFWYRQQPGQSLTLIATANQGSEATYESGFVIDKFPISRPNLTFSTLTVSNMSPEDSSIYLCSVERDRTEAFFGQGTRLTVV.

The gene calls are TRBV5-4 and TRBJ2-7, with TRBD2 matching 14 bases. V lost 4 bases to trimming and J lost 0 bases; unmatched junction nucleotides: 9. The germline V gene encodes CDR1 SGHNT and CDR2 YYREEE (reference sequence). The CDR3 contains 18 residues. As DNA, the CDR3 is TGTGCCAGCAGCCCGGGACTAGCGGGAGTGGTACTCTCCTACGAGCAGTACTTC. Its translation is CASSPGLAGVVLSYEQYF.

The rearrangement uses TRBV5-1 and TRBJ2-7, with D tentatively TRBD2 (6 bases). Germline V gives CDR1 SGHRS, CDR2 YFSETQ. Trimming took 2 bases from V and 4 from J, leaving 13 bases between them. The CDR3 spans 14 residues. The CDR3 bases are TGCGCCAGCAGCTTTAGCGGCAGAGATTACGAGCAGTACTTC. Translating gives CASSFSGRDYEQYF.

The V gene is TRBV4-1, the J gene TRBJ2-5; TRBD2 agrees at 8 bases. V was clipped by 4 bases and J by 2 bases; unmatched bases: 6. Germline V gives CDR1 MGHRA, CDR2 YSYEKL. The CDR3 spans 15 residues. Written as DNA, the CDR3 is TGCGCCAGCAGCCTGGGGGCGGGAGGACAAGAGACCCAGTACTTC. Amino acid sequence: CASSLGAGGQETQYF.

This sequence joins TRBV5-1 and TRBJ1-2, with D tentatively TRBD1 (6 bases). Trimming stripped 0 bases from V and 2 bases from J, with 8 bases between. Germline loops: CDR1 SGHRS, CDR2 YFSETQ. The CDR3 covers 14 residues. CDR3 bases: TGCGCCAGCAGCTTGGACAGGGTAAACTATGGCTACACCTTC. It yields the protein CASSLDRVNYGYTF.

The chain employs TRBV4-1 and TRBJ1-2; no reliable D call. V was pared by 0 bases and J by 0 bases, with 8 bases between. The germline V gene has CDR1 MGHRA and CDR2 YSYEKL. This CDR3 comprises 15 residues. CDR3 DNA: TGCGCCAGCAGCCAAGAAACACCCTCTAACTATGGCTACACCTTC. Residues: CASSQETPSNYGYTF.

The CDR3 coding sequence is TGTGCCAGCAAGGGACCTACAGCGAATCAGCCCCAGCATTTT. Its protein is CASKGPTANQPQHF. The gene calls are TRBV6-1 and TRBJ1-5, with a tentative D call TRBD1 (5 bases). Looked up from germline, CDR1 is MNHNS and CDR2 is SASEGT. CDR3 length: 14 residues. Trimming removed 7 bases from V and 4 bases from J, with 14 bases in between.

This clone was seen a few times. This chain connects TRBV10-2 to TRBJ2-7; maybe TRBD1 (5 bases). The CDR3 length is 14 residues. Deletions cut 3 bases from V and 5 bases from J, with 14 bases between. The germline CDR1 and CDR2 sequences are WSHSY and SAAADI. The CDR3 sequence: CASSDAGRWNEQYF. The CDR3 DNA is TGCGCCAGCAGTGACGCAGGGCGGTGGAACGAGCAGTACTTC.

V usage is TRBV2 and J usage is TRBJ1-1; D is uncertain. With 4 bases removed from V and 1 base from J, the gap between germline ends came to 7 bases. Germline values: CDR1 SNHLY, CDR2 FYNNEI. The CDR3 consists of 13 residues. Written as DNA, the CDR3 is TGTGCCAGCAGTGGGAAGCAGAACACTGAAGCTTTCTTT. It translates to CASSGKQNTEAFF.

J is TRBJ1-1 and V is TRBV5-4, with a tentative D call TRBD1 (5 bases). The germline gives CDR1 SGHNT, CDR2 YYREEE (reference sequence). The CDR3 consists of 14 residues. Trimming took 1 base from V and 0 from J, leaving 7 bases between them. The CDR3 DNA sequence: TGTGCCAGCAGCTTGACAGGTGTGAACACTGAAGCTTTCTTT. Translation: CASSLTGVNTEAFF.

The rearrangement joins TRBV11-2 to TRBJ2-5; D remains ambiguous. Germline V lookup: CDR1 SGHAT, CDR2 FQNNGV. This CDR3 has 13 residues. With 6 bases removed from V and 5 bases from J, the gap between germline ends came to 13 bases. As DNA, the CDR3 is TGTGCCAGCAGAGTTGCATCGTACGAGACCCAGTACTTC. Protein: CASRVASYETQYF.

The V call is TRBV13, the J call TRBJ1-2; D is uncertain. The CDR3 sequence is 14 residues long. Germline V gives CDR1 PRHDT, CDR2 FYEKMQ (reference sequence). Between the trimmed V and J ends, which lost 1 base and 0 bases, there was a span of 6 bases. This CDR3 reads CASSLVAANYGYTF. CDR3 bases: TGTGCCAGCAGCTTAGTGGCCGCTAACTATGGCTACACCTTC.

The chain has TRBV11-2 and TRBJ2-5; D uncertain. The CDR3 consists of 16 residues. Germline-derived CDR1 and CDR2 are SGHAT and FQNNGV. V was pared by 5 bases and J by 0 bases, with 16 bases between. CDR3 loop: CASSRAPALYQETQYF. DNA of the CDR3: TGTGCCAGCAGCCGAGCCCCCGCATTGTACCAAGAGACCCAGTACTTC.

The V call is TRBV5-4, the J call TRBJ1-1; D gene ambiguous. This CDR3 is built from 13 residues. Germline V lookup: CDR1 SGHNT, CDR2 YYREEE (reference sequence). Trimming removed 0 bases from V and 5 bases from J, with 8 bases in between. In DNA form, the CDR3 reads TGTGCCAGCAGCTTGGTGGGGAAGACTGAAGCTTTCTTT. Encoded protein: CASSLVGKTEAFF.

This clone has just one count. The chain combines TRBV5-1 with TRBJ2-3; TRBD2 agrees at 10 bases. Trimming took 1 base from V and 4 from J; bases not matched to a gene: 3. This CDR3 is 15 amino acids long. Germline loops: CDR1 SGHRS, CDR2 YFSETQ. The CDR3 DNA is TGCGCCAGCAGCTTGACTAGCGGGAACGCAGATACGCAGTATTTT. This translates into CASSLTSGNADTQYF.